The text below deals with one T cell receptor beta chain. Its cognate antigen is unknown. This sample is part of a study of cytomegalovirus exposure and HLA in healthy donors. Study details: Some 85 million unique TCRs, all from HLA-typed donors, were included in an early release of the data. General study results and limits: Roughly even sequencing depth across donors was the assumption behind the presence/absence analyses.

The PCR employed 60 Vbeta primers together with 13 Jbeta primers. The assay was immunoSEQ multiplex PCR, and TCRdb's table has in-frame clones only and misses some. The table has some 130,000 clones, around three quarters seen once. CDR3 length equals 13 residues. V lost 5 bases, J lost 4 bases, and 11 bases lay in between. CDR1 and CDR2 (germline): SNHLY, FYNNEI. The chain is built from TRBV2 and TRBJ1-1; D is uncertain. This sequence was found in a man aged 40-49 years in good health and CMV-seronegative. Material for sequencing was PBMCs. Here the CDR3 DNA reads TGTGCCAGCAGTTACCACGCCAGCACTGAAGCTTTCTTT. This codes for CASSYHASTEAFF.